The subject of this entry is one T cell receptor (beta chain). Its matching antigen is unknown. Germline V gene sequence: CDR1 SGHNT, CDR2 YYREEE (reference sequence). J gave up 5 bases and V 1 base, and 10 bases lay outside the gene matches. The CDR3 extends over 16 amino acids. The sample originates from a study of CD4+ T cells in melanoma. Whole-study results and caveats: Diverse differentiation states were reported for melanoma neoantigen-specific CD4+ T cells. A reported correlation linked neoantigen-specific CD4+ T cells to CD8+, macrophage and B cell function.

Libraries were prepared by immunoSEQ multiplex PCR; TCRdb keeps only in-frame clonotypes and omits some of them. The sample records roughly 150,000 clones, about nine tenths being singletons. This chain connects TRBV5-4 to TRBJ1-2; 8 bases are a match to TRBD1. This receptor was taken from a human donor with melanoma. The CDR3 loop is CASSLNRGQGRYGYTF. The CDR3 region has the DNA TGTGCCAGCAGCTTGAATCGCGGACAGGGTAGATATGGCTACACCTTC. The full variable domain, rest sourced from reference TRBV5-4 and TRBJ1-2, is ETGVTQSPTHLIKTRGQQVTLRCSSQSGHNTVSWYQQALGQGPQFIFQYYREEENGRGNFPPRFSGLQFPNYSSELNVNALELDDSALYLCASSLNRGQGRYGYTFGSGTRLTVV.